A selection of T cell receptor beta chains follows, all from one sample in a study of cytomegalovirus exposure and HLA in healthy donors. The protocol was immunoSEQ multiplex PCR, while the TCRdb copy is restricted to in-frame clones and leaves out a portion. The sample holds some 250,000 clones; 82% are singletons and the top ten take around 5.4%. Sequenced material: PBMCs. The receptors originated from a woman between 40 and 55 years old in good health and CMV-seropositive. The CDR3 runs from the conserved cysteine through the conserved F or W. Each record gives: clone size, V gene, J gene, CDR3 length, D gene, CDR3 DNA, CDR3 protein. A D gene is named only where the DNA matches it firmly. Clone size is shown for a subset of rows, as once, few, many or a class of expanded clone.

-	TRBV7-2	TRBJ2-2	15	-	TGTGCCAGCAGCCTAAATCCGGGGAACACCGGGGAGCTGTTTTTT	CASSLNPGNTGELFF
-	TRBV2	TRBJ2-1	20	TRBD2	TGTGCCAGCAGTGCCGATCTAAGCGGGAGGGCCGTTAGCTCCTACAATGAGCAGTTCTTC	CASSADLSGRAVSSYNEQFF
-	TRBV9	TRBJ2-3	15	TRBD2	TGTGCCAGCAGCGTAGGGGGAGGGCGGGGAGATACGCAGTATTTT	CASSVGGGRGDTQYF
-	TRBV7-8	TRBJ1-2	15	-	TGTGCCAGCAGCTGGGGGGACCCAGGGTCCACTGGCTACACCTTC	CASSWGDPGSTGYTF
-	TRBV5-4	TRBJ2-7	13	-	TGTGCCAGCAGCTTCCAGGGTTTCTACGAGCAGTACTTC	CASSFQGFYEQYF
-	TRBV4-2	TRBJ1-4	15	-	TGTGCCAGCAGTCGAAACAGTGGATCTAATGAAAAACTGTTTTTT	CASSRNSGSNEKLFF
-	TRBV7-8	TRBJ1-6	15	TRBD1	TGTGCCAGCAGCTCCCAGGGGGCCTTGGATTCACCCCTCCACTTT	CASSSQGALDSPLHF
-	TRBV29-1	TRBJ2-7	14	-	TGCAGCGTTGAGATCGTTCCGGGCTCCTACGAGCAGTACTTC	CSVEIVPGSYEQYF
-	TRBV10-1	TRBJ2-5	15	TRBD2	TGCGCCAGCAGTGAGTCCCCTAGCGGGATAGGTGAGCAGTACTTC	CASSESPSGIGEQYF
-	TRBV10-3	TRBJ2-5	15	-	TGTGCCATCATTCTAAGCGCCCCATCCCAAGAGACCCAGTACTTC	CAIILSAPSQETQYF
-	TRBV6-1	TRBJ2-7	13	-	TGTGCCAGCAGTGAGCAATACAGGGACGAGCAGTACTTC	CASSEQYRDEQYF
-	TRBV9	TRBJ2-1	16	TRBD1	TGTGCCAGCAGCGGGGGGGCAGGGGGCACGTTGTATGAGCAGTTCTTC	CASSGGAGGTLYEQFF
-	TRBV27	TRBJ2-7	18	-	TGTGCCAGCAGTGCTCTCTTGGGGGGACAGCTGACCTCCTACGAGCAGTACTTC	CASSALLGGQLTSYEQYF
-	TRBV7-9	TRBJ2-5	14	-	TGTGCCAGCGTATTTGGGGGCGCAGGGGAGACCCAGTACTTC	CASVFGGAGETQYF
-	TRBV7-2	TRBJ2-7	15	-	TGTGCCAGCAGCTTATCCTCGCAGGGTTTGTACGAGCAGTACTTC	CASSLSSQGLYEQYF
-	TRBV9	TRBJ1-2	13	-	TGTGCCAGCAGAGGACAGTGGAGCTATGGCTACACCTTC	CASRGQWSYGYTF
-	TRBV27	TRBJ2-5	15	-	TGTGCCAGCAGCCCCCAATCGGCAGGGCGAGAGACCCAGTACTTC	CASSPQSAGRETQYF
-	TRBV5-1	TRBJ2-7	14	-	TGCGCCAGCAGCCCCGGGACTTTTACCTACGAGCAGTACTTC	CASSPGTFTYEQYF
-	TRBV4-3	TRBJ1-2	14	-	TGCGCCAGCAGCCAAGATTGGCGGGGAGGTGGCTACACCTTC	CASSQDWRGGGYTF
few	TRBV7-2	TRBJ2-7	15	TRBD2	TGTGCCAGCAGCTTATCGGTAGCGGGAGGGTACGAGCAGTACTTC	CASSLSVAGGYEQYF
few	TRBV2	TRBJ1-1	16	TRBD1	TGTGCCAGCAGTCGGACAGGGACTCAACTGAACACTGAAGCTTTCTTT	CASSRTGTQLNTEAFF
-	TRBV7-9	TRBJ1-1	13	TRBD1	TGTGCCAGCACCCCCCGGACAGGGGTTATAGCTTTCTTT	CASTPRTGVIAFF
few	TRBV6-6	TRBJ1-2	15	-	TGTGCCAGCATCAGTCCCGCGTTGAGGGACTATGGCTACACCTTC	CASISPALRDYGYTF
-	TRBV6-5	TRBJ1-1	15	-	TGTGCCAGCACCAGACCGGGGGCGGGAGTCACTGAAGCTTTCTTT	CASTRPGAGVTEAFF
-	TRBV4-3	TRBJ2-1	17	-	TGCGCCAGCAGCTCAATAGGAGGGACGTCGCGCTACAATGAGCAGTTCTTC	CASSSIGGTSRYNEQFF
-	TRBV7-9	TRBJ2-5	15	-	TGTGCCAGCAGCTCCCTTAGTGGGGGAGGAGAGACCCAGTACTTC	CASSSLSGGGETQYF
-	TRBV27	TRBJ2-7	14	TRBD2	TGTGCCAGCAGTTTAAGAGCGGGAGTCTACGAGCAGTACTTC	CASSLRAGVYEQYF
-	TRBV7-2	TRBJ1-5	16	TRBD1	TGTGCCAGCAGCCCCGGACAGGGGGGGGGCAATCAGCCCCAGCATTTT	CASSPGQGGGNQPQHF
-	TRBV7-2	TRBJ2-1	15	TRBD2	TGTGCCAGCAGCTTCTCTAGCGGGACCTACAATGAGCAGTTCTTC	CASSFSSGTYNEQFF
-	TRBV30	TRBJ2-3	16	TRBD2	TGTGCCTGGAGTGTATTTCGGGGGGGCGGCACAGATACGCAGTATTTT	CAWSVFRGGGTDTQYF
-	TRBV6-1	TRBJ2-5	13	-	TGTGCCAGCAGTCTACAGAGTTTAGGGACCCAGTACTTC	CASSLQSLGTQYF
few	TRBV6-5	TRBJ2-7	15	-	TGTGCCAGCAGTTACTTCCAGGGCCGGAAGTCCGAGCAGTACTTC	CASSYFQGRKSEQYF
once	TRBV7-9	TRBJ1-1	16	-	TGTTCCAGCAGCTTATTGCAGGGTGAGTGGAACACTGAAGCTTTCTTT	CSSSLLQGEWNTEAFF
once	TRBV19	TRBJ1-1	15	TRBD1	TGTGCCAGTAGTATAGATGAGGGGGCAGGGACGGAAGCTTTCTTT	CASSIDEGAGTEAFF
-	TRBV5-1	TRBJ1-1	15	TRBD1	TGCGCCAGCAGCTGGGGGGACAGCATGAACACTGAAGCTTTCTTT	CASSWGDSMNTEAFF
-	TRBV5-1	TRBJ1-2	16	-	TGCGCCAGCAGCTTCGAGTGGACAGATTTAAACTATGGCTACACCTTC	CASSFEWTDLNYGYTF
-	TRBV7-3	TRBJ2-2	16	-	TGTGCCAGCAGCTTTCGGGGATCCGTAAACACCGGGGAGCTGTTTTTT	CASSFRGSVNTGELFF
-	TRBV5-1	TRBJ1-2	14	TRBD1	TGCGCCAGCAGCTTGGGGGGACAGGGGAATGGCTACACCTTC	CASSLGGQGNGYTF
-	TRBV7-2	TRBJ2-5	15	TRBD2	TGTGCCAGCAGCTTGGATAGCGGGAGAGGGGAGACCCAGTACTTC	CASSLDSGRGETQYF
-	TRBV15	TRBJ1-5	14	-	TGTGCCACCAGCATTGCCAGCGGGAATCAGCCCCAGCATTTT	CATSIASGNQPQHF
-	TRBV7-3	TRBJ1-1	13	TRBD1	TGTGCCAGCAGCTTTATGACAGGGGCTGAAGCTTTCTTT	CASSFMTGAEAFF
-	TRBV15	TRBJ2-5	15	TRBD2	TGTGCCACCAGCAGAGAACCGGGGGGCCAAGAGACCCAGTACTTC	CATSREPGGQETQYF
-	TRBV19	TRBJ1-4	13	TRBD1	TGTGCCAGTAGTAAAAGACAGGGGGCTATGCTGTTTTTT	CASSKRQGAMLFF